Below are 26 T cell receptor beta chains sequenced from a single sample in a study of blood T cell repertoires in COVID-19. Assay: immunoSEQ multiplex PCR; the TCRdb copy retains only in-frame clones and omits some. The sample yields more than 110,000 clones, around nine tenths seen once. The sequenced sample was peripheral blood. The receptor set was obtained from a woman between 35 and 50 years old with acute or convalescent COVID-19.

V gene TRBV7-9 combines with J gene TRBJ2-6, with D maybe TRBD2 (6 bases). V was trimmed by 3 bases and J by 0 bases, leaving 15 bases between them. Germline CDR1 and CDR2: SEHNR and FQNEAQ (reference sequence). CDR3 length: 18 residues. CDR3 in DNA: TGTGCCAGCAGCTTCGGACGATGGAGGGACTCTGGGGCCAACGTCCTGACTTTC. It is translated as CASSFGRWRDSGANVLTF.

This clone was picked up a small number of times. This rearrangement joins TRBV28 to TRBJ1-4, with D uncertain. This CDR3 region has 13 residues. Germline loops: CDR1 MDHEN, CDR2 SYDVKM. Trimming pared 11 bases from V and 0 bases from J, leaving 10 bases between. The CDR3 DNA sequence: TGTGCCCTCGCGGCAGCAACTAATGAAAAACTGTTTTTT. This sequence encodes CALAAATNEKLFF.

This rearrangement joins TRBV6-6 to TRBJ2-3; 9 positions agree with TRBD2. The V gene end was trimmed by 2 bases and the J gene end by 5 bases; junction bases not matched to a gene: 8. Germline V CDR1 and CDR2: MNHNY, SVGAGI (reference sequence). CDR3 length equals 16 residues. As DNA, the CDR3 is TGTGCCAGCAGTTACCGCGGCGGGGGGGGTCTAGATACGCAGTATTTT. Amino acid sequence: CASSYRGGGGLDTQYF.

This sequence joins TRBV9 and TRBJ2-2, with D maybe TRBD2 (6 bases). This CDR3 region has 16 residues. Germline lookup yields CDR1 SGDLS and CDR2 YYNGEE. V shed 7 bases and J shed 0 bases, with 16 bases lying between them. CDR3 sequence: CASAGGTTTNTGELFF. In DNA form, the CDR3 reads TGTGCCAGCGCCGGAGGGACCACGACGAACACCGGGGAGCTGTTTTTT.

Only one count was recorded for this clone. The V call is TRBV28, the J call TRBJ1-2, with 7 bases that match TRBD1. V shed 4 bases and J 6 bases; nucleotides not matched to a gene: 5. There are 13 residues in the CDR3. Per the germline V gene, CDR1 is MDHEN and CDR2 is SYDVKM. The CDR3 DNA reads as TGTGCCAGCAGTTGGACAGGTCTGGATGGCTACACCTTC. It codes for CASSWTGLDGYTF.

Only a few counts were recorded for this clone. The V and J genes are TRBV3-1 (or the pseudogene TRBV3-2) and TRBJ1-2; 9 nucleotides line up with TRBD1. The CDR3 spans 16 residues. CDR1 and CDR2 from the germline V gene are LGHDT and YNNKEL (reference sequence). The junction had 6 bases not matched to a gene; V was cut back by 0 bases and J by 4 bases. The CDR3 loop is CASSQDPTGGGYGYTF. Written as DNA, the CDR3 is TGTGCCAGCAGCCAAGATCCGACAGGGGGGGGCTATGGCTACACCTTC.

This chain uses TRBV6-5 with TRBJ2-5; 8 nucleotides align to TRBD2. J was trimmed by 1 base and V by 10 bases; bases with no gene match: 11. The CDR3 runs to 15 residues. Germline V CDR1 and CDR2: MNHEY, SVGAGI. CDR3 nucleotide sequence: TGTGCCACCGAGACCGGGACTAGTCTCCAAGAGACCCAGTACTTC. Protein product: CATETGTSLQETQYF.

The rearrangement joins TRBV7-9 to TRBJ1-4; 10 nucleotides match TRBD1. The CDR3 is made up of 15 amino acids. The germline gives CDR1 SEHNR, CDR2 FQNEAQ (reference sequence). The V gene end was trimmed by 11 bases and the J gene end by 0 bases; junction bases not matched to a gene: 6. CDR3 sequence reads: CAGTGESSTNEKLFF. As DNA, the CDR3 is TGTGCCGGGACAGGGGAATCTTCAACTAATGAAAAACTGTTTTTT.

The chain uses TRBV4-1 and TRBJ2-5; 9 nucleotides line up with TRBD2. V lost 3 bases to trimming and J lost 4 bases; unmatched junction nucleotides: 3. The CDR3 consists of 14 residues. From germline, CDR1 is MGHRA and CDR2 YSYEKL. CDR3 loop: CASSQREGGETQYF. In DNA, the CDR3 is TGCGCCAGCAGCCAGCGGGAGGGGGGAGAGACCCAGTACTTC.

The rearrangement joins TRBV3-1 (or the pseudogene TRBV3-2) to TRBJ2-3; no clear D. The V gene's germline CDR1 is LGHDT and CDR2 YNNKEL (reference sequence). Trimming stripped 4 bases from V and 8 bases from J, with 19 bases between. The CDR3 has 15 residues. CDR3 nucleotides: TGTGCCAGCAGCCCCCACGGCCTAGATCGAGGTACGCAGTATTTT. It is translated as CASSPHGLDRGTQYF.

The CDR3 protein is CASSLLAGDEQFF. In nucleotides, the CDR3 is TGTGCCAGCAGCCTCCTAGCGGGGGATGAGCAGTTCTTC. V is TRBV7-3 and J is TRBJ2-1; 10 positions match TRBD2. Per germline, CDR1 SGHTA and CDR2 FQGTGA. With V trimmed by 5 bases and J by 8 bases, 3 bases remained unmatched. The CDR3 covers 13 residues. The entire variable domain, with the rest obtained from reference TRBV7-3 and TRBJ2-1, is as follows: GAGVSQTPSNKVTEKGKYVELRCDPISGHTALYWYRQSLGQGPEFLIYFQGTGAADDSGLPNDRFFAVRPEGSVSTLKIQRTERGDSAVYLCASSLLAGDEQFFGPGTRLTVL.

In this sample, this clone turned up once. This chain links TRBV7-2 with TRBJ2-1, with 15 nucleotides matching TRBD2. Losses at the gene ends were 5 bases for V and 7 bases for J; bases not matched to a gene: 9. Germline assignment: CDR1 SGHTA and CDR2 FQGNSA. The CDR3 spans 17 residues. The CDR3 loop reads CASSLRTSGRAKNEQFF. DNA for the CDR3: TGTGCCAGCAGCCTCCGGACTAGCGGGAGGGCCAAGAATGAGCAGTTCTTC.

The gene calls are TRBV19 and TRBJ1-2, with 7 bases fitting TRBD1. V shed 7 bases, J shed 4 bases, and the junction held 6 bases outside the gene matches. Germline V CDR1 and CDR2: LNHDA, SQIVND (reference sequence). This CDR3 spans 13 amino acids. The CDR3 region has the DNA TGTGCCAGTACCCTGGGACAGATCTATGGCTACACCTTC. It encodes CASTLGQIYGYTF.

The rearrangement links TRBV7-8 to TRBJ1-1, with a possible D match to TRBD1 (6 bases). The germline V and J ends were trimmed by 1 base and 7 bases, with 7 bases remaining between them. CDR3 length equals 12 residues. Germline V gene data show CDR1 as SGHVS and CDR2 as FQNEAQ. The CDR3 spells CASSLGQDEAFF. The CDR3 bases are TGTGCCAGCAGCTTAGGACAGGATGAAGCTTTCTTT.

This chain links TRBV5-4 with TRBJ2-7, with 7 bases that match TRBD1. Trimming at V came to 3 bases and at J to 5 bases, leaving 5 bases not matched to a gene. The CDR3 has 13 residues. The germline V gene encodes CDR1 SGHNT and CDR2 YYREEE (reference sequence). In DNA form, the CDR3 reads TGTGCCAGCAGCTGGGACAGACAACACGAGCAGTACTTC. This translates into CASSWDRQHEQYF.

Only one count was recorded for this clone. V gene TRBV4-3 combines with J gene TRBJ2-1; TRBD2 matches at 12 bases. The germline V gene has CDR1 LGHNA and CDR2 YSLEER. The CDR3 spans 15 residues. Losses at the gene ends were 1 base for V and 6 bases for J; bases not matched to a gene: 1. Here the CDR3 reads CASSQGTSGINEQFF. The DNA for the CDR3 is TGCGCCAGCAGCCAAGGGACTAGCGGGATCAATGAGCAGTTCTTC.

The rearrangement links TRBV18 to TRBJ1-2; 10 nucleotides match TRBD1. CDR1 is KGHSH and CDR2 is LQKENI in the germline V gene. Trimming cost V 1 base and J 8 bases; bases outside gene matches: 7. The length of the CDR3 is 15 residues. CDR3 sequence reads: CASSPQRQGAGGYTF. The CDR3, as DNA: TGTGCCAGCTCACCACAGAGACAGGGGGCTGGGGGCTACACCTTC.

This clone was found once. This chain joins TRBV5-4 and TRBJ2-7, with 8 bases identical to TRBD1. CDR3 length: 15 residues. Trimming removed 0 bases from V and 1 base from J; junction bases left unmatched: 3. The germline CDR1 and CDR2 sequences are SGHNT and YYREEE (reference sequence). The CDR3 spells CASSLGTGISYEQYF. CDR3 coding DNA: TGTGCCAGCAGCTTGGGGACAGGGATATCCTACGAGCAGTACTTC.

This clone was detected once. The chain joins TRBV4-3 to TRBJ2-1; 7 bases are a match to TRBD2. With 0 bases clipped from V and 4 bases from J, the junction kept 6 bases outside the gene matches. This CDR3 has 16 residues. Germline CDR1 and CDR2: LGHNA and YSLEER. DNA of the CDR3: TGCGCCAGCAGCCAAGACTCGGCTAGCGGATACAATGAGCAGTTCTTC. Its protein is CASSQDSASGYNEQFF.

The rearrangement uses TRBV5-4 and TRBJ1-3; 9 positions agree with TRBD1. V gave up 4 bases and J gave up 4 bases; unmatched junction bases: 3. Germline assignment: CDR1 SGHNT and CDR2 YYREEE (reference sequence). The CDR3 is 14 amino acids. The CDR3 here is CASSRTGVGNTIYF. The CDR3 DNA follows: TGTGCCAGCAGCCGGACAGGGGTCGGAAACACCATATATTTT.

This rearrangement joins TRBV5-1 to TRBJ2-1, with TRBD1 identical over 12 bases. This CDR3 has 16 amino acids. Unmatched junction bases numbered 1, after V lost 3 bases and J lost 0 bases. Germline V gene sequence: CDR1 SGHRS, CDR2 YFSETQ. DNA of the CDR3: TGCGCCAGCAGCTGGGGACAGGGGGCCTCCTACAATGAGCAGTTCTTC. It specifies CASSWGQGASYNEQFF. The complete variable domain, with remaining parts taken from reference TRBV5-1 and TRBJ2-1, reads KAGVTQTPRYLIKTRGQQVTLSCSPISGHRSVSWYQQTPGQGLQFLFEYFSETQRNKGNFPGRFSGRQFSNSRSEMNVSTLELGDSALYLCASSWGQGASYNEQFFGPGTRLTVL.

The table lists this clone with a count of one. The CDR3 here is CASSLTSGADYGYTF. In nucleotides, the CDR3 is TGTGCCAGCAGCTTAACCTCAGGGGCGGACTATGGCTACACCTTC. This sequence joins TRBV11-2 and TRBJ1-2, with D perhaps TRBD1 (6 bases). The V gene lost 2 bases and the J gene lost 3 bases, with 13 bases spanning the gap. The CDR3 sequence is 15 residues long. The V gene's germline CDR1 is SGHAT and CDR2 FQNNGV.

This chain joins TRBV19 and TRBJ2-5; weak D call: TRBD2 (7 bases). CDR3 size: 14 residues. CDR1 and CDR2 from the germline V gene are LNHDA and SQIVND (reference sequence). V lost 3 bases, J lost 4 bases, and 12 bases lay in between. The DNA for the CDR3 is TGTGCCAGTAGTATGAGGGAGGGGGGAGAGACCCAGTACTTC. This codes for CASSMREGGETQYF. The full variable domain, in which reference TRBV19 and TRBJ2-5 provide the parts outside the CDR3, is DGGITQSPKYLFRKEGQNVTLSCEQNLNHDAMYWYRQDPGQGLRLIYYSQIVNDFQKGDIAEGYSVSREKKESFPLTVTSAQKNPTAFYLCASSMREGGETQYFGPGTRLLVL.

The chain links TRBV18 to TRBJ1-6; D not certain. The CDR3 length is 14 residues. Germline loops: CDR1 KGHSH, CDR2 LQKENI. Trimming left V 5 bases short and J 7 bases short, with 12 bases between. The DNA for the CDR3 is TGTGCCAGCTCAATGGCGGGAAGGAATTCACCCCTCCACTTT. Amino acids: CASSMAGRNSPLHF.

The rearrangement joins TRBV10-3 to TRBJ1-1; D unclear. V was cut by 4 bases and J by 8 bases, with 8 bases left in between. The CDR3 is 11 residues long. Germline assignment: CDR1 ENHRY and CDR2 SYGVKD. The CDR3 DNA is TGTGCCATCAGTGCGGAGAGGGAAGCTTTCTTT. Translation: CAISAEREAFF.

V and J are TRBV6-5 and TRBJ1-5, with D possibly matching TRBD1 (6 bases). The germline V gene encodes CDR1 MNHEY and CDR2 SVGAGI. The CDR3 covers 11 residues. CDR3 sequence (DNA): TGTGGGACAGATAGCAATCAGCCCCAGCATTTT. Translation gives CGTDSNQPQHF.